The next 22 T cell receptor beta chains were all read from a single sample in a study of TIL therapy for anti-PD-1-resistant metastatic lung cancer. Sequencing used immunoSEQ v3. TCRdb's table, derived via immunoSEQ multiplex PCR, lists solely in-frame clones and lacks some. The sample lists about 53,000 clones, around four fifths occurring once. Time point of the sample: pre-treatment sample, taken before nivolumab and TIL therapy. The sample consisted of blood, taken at baseline. The receptors originated from a person aged 25 to 79 with non-small cell lung cancer.

The gene calls are TRBV7-8 and TRBJ1-1; D remains unclear. The germline CDR1 and CDR2 sequences are SGHVS and FQNEAQ. V was pared by 1 base and J by 1 base, with 7 bases between. The CDR3 is made up of 14 amino acids. CDR3 region: CASSLGVGNTEAFF. CDR3 DNA: TGTGCCAGCAGCTTAGGAGTGGGGAACACTGAAGCTTTCTTT.

This clone was seen only a few times. The chain combines TRBV7-2 with TRBJ2-7, with D unclear. CDR3 length: 14 amino acids. V lost 4 bases, J lost 0 bases, and 10 bases lay in between. CDR1 and CDR2 from the germline V gene are SGHTA and FQGNSA. In DNA form, the CDR3 reads TGTGCCAGCAGCTCCTGGGCCAACTCCTACGAGCAGTACTTC. The encoded protein is CASSSWANSYEQYF.

The chain carries TRBV9 and TRBJ1-2, with D hard to call. Germline V gene data show CDR1 as SGDLS and CDR2 as YYNGEE. This CDR3 is built from 15 residues. Trimming stripped 0 bases from V and 4 bases from J, with 13 bases between. The CDR3 reads CASSVDGSVPYGYTF. CDR3 coding DNA: TGTGCCAGCAGCGTAGACGGGTCTGTTCCCTATGGCTACACCTTC.

The chain combines TRBV7-8 with TRBJ1-4; the D gene is possibly TRBD1 (6 bases). Trimming shortened V by 4 bases and J by 0 bases, and 12 bases separated the two germline ends. The CDR3 sequence is 16 residues long. Germline CDR1 reads SGHVS; CDR2 reads FQNEAQ. The CDR3 DNA sequence: TGTGCCAGCAGCTGGGACACCCTCGCAACTAATGAAAAACTGTTTTTT. This encodes CASSWDTLATNEKLFF.

The V and J genes are TRBV5-4 and TRBJ1-1; D remains unclear. The CDR3 contains 13 residues. V was trimmed by 4 bases and J by 1 base, leaving 8 bases between them. Germline CDR1 reads SGHNT; CDR2 reads YYREEE (reference sequence). CDR3 coding DNA: TGTGCCAGCAGCCCGCTTTGGAACACTGAAGCTTTCTTT. Encoded protein: CASSPLWNTEAFF.

The gene calls are TRBV6-5 and TRBJ2-3; 9 nucleotides agree with TRBD1. Germline lookup yields CDR1 MNHEY and CDR2 SVGAGI. The CDR3 contains 15 residues. V dropped 5 bases and J dropped 2; count of bases not matched to a gene: 5. CDR3 protein: CASSGQGFFTDTQYF. In DNA form, the CDR3 reads TGTGCCAGCAGTGGACAGGGGTTTTTCACAGATACGCAGTATTTT.

The chain joins TRBV19 to TRBJ2-7; D perhaps matches TRBD1 (6 bases). The CDR3 loop spans 17 amino acids. Germline loops: CDR1 LNHDA, CDR2 SQIVND (reference sequence). V lost 0 bases, J lost 3 bases, and 18 bases lay in between. The CDR3 DNA sequence: TGTGCCAGTAGTATAGATTTGAGGACAGCAGGCCACTACGAGCAGTACTTC. It specifies CASSIDLRTAGHYEQYF.

V usage is TRBV6-5 and J usage is TRBJ2-4, with D possibly matching TRBD2 (6 bases). Trimming took 6 bases from V and 8 from J, leaving 20 bases between them. The CDR3 is 15 residues long. Germline V gene sequence: CDR1 MNHEY, CDR2 SVGAGI. The CDR3 DNA reads as TGTGCCAGCAGAGCCTGGGGGGTCACCCCCGACATTCAGTACTTC. Encoded protein: CASRAWGVTPDIQYF.

V gene TRBV11-2 combines with J gene TRBJ2-7; 8 bases are a match to TRBD1. CDR3 length: 12 residues. Germline trimming cut 5 bases from V and 6 bases from J; bases unmatched to any gene: 3. Germline CDR1 reads SGHAT; CDR2 reads FQNNGV. The CDR3 protein is CASSPDRVEQYF. The CDR3 nucleotides read TGTGCCAGCAGCCCGGACAGGGTCGAGCAGTACTTC. The full variable domain, with the rest looked up from reference TRBV11-2 and TRBJ2-7, is EAGVAQSPRYKIIEKRQSVAFWCNPISGHATLYWYQQILGQGPKLLIQFQNNGVVDDSQLPKDRFSAERLKGVDSTLKIQPAKLEDSAVYLCASSPDRVEQYFGPGTRLTVT.

V usage is TRBV5-1 and J usage is TRBJ2-7, with 8 bases identical to TRBD2. J gave up 6 bases and V 4 bases, and 12 bases lay outside the gene matches. Germline V gene lookup returns CDR1 SGHRS and CDR2 YFSETQ. The CDR3 is 15 amino acids. CDR3 amino acids: CASSRGGSGSAEQYF. DNA for the CDR3: TGCGCCAGCAGCCGAGGTGGGAGCGGGAGTGCCGAGCAGTACTTC.

The chain employs TRBV5-6 and TRBJ2-3; D is unclear. Trimming pared 2 bases from V and 2 bases from J, leaving 15 bases between. This CDR3 comprises 16 residues. CDR1 SGHDT and CDR2 YYEEEE come from the germline V gene. Written as DNA, the CDR3 is TGTGCCAGCAGCTTTCAGACCCCCACACCCACAGATACGCAGTATTTT. Translated, it gives CASSFQTPTPTDTQYF.

The CDR3 spells CARTASYNEQFF. The DNA of the CDR3 is TGTGCCAGGACAGCCTCCTACAATGAGCAGTTCTTC. The rearrangement uses TRBV2 and TRBJ2-1, with D possibly matching TRBD1 (5 bases). V lost 9 bases to trimming and J lost 0 bases, with 6 bases between them. Germline loops: CDR1 SNHLY, CDR2 FYNNEI. The CDR3 runs to 12 residues.

This clone was seen a few times. This CDR3 is CASSLGGLGNQPQHF. DNA for the CDR3: TGTGCCAGCAGCTTAGGGGGTCTAGGCAATCAGCCCCAGCATTTT. V is TRBV7-2 and J is TRBJ1-5; no firm D call. Trimming left V 1 base short and J 2 bases short, with 9 bases between. Per germline, CDR1 SGHTA and CDR2 FQGNSA. The length of the CDR3 is 15 residues.

The rearrangement joins TRBV19 to TRBJ2-3, with D hard to call. There are 16 residues in the CDR3. V lost 3 bases and J lost 1, with 14 bases in between. CDR1 is LNHDA and CDR2 is SQIVND in the germline V gene (reference sequence). CDR3 protein: CASSMYGGERTDTQYF. Written as DNA, the CDR3 is TGTGCCAGTAGTATGTATGGTGGGGAACGCACAGATACGCAGTATTTT.

The table lists this clone with a few counts. This rearrangement joins TRBV7-9 to TRBJ2-7; D might be TRBD2 (5 bases). V lost 2 bases and J 0 bases, leaving 11 bases between the germline ends. The CDR3 is 15 residues long. Germline assignment: CDR1 SEHNR and CDR2 FQNEAQ (reference sequence). The CDR3 nucleotides are TGTGCCAGCAGCTTATCGGCGGGTAGCTCCTACGAGCAGTACTTC. Its translation is CASSLSAGSSYEQYF.

The chain combines TRBV30 with TRBJ2-4; D is ambiguous. CDR3 length: 16 residues. Trimming left V 2 bases short and J 1 base short, with 15 bases between. From germline, CDR1 is GTSNPN and CDR2 SVGIG (reference sequence). The CDR3 is CAWSPARFGAKNIQYF. CDR3 bases: TGTGCCTGGAGTCCTGCCAGGTTTGGGGCCAAAAACATTCAGTACTTC.

The chain uses TRBV19 and TRBJ2-7; 9 bases are a match to TRBD1. The V gene end was trimmed by 2 bases and the J gene end by 2 bases; junction bases not matched to a gene: 7. Germline V gene data show CDR1 as LNHDA and CDR2 as SQIVND (reference sequence). The CDR3 contains 16 residues. This CDR3 reads CASSISGTGNTYEQYF. In DNA, the CDR3 is TGTGCCAGTAGTATATCCGGGACAGGGAATACCTACGAGCAGTACTTC. Full variable domain (remainder filled in from reference TRBV19 and TRBJ2-7): DGGITQSPKYLFRKEGQNVTLSCEQNLNHDAMYWYRQDPGQGLRLIYYSQIVNDFQKGDIAEGYSVSREKKESFPLTVTSAQKNPTAFYLCASSISGTGNTYEQYFGPGTRLTVT.

The chain links TRBV11-3 to TRBJ1-1; a weak D match, TRBD1 (6 bases). Germline V gene sequence: CDR1 SGHNT, CDR2 YENEEA. The CDR3 contains 16 residues. Trimming took 3 bases from V and 2 from J, leaving 16 bases between them. The CDR3: CASSFASRGRNTEAFF. CDR3 nucleotides: TGTGCCAGCAGCTTTGCTTCTAGGGGGAGAAACACTGAAGCTTTCTTT.

This clone was recorded a few times. The chain employs TRBV27 and TRBJ2-5; D is ambiguous. The germline gives CDR1 MNHEY, CDR2 SMNVEV (reference sequence). With 3 bases removed from V and 5 bases from J, the gap between germline ends came to 16 bases. The length of the CDR3 is 15 residues. The CDR3 loop reads CASSFSPGGGETQYF. The DNA of the CDR3 is TGTGCCAGCAGTTTCTCACCGGGCGGTGGGGAGACCCAGTACTTC.

This chain uses TRBV19 with TRBJ2-1; 11 nucleotides line up with TRBD2. The length of the CDR3 is 15 residues. Germline assignment: CDR1 LNHDA and CDR2 SQIVND (reference sequence). Trimming at V came to 3 bases and at J to 5 bases, leaving 3 bases not matched to a gene. The CDR3: CASSMTSGTNNEQFF. The CDR3 region has the DNA TGTGCCAGTAGTATGACTAGCGGGACAAACAATGAGCAGTTCTTC.

V and J are TRBV6-6 and TRBJ1-5; D gene ambiguous. Germline CDR1 reads MNHNY; CDR2 reads SVGAGI (reference sequence). The CDR3 covers 13 residues. Trimming removed 2 bases from V and 1 base from J, with 3 bases in between. This CDR3 is CASSYGSNQPQHF. CDR3 coding DNA: TGTGCCAGCAGTTACGGAAGCAATCAGCCCCAGCATTTT.

V gene TRBV5-8 combines with J gene TRBJ1-1; TRBD1 is a possible D gene (5 bases). The CDR3 consists of 12 residues. Germline V gene lookup returns CDR1 SGHTS and CDR2 YDEGEE. Trimming removed 4 bases from V and 11 bases from J, with 15 bases in between. The CDR3 reads CASSDGHPKAFF. Written as DNA, the CDR3 is TGTGCCAGCAGCGATGGACATCCCAAGGCTTTCTTT.